Listed below are T cell receptor beta chains from one sample, sequenced in a study of untreated major depressive disorder. The method was immunoSEQ multiplex PCR; TCRdb's version includes in-frame clones alone and lacks a portion of them. The data contain 20,000 to 25,000 clones, roughly 86% of them singletons. The material sequenced was CD4+ T cells from PBMCs. The receptor source for this set is a woman aged 40-49 years in good health. Each CDR3 is given with its conserved first and last residue. Each record gives: V gene, CDR3 protein.

v_call: TRBV25-1; cdr3_aa: CASSEYRRTGEKLFF
v_call: TRBV23-1; cdr3_aa: CASSQFTPQDRNTEAFF
v_call: TRBV5-4; cdr3_aa: CASSLPRRGLGTDTQYF
v_call: TRBV5-1; cdr3_aa: CASSSLGGPPDTQYF
v_call: TRBV4-2; cdr3_aa: CASSQDLTGTMYNEQFF
v_call: TRBV25-1; cdr3_aa: CASSERSLGLAFF
v_call: TRBV4-1; cdr3_aa: CASSQVLGDTYNEQFF
v_call: TRBV27; cdr3_aa: CASSPLAGWEQFF
v_call: TRBV10-3; cdr3_aa: CAISGGATDTQYF
v_call: TRBV19; cdr3_aa: CASTDRGPIIGLNQPQHF
v_call: TRBV5-1; cdr3_aa: CASSLSGDYEQYF
v_call: TRBV11-2; cdr3_aa: CASSFPRGPQHF
v_call: TRBV5-1; cdr3_aa: CASRTGQINSPLHF
v_call: TRBV5-4; cdr3_aa: CASSRDRGNTEAFF
v_call: TRBV5-1; cdr3_aa: CASSLEGTPSWGTQYF
v_call: TRBV5-4; cdr3_aa: CASSLNGGASYGYTF
v_call: TRBV19; cdr3_aa: CASSVQGALGTGELFF
v_call: TRBV5-4; cdr3_aa: CASSIRQGRDEKLFF
v_call: TRBV28; cdr3_aa: CASSSGQAYVSGNTIYF
v_call: TRBV4-1; cdr3_aa: CASSQPRQGHNYGYTF
v_call: TRBV6-4; cdr3_aa: CASSVRDSNQPQHF
v_call: TRBV4-3; cdr3_aa: CASSQDSGDYEQFF
v_call: TRBV28; cdr3_aa: CASSPLAGHSNQPQHF
v_call: TRBV27; cdr3_aa: CASSSRNQPQHF
v_call: TRBV9; cdr3_aa: CASSGGTTRDTQYF
v_call: TRBV7-9; cdr3_aa: CASSLGHFEKLFF
v_call: TRBV5-6; cdr3_aa: CASSLYFGTEAFF
v_call: TRBV4-1; cdr3_aa: CASSQPTTGGTEAFF
v_call: TRBV28; cdr3_aa: CASRGFSGTQYF
v_call: TRBV9; cdr3_aa: CASSSFGTGTDTQYF
v_call: TRBV4-2; cdr3_aa: CASSQDRGGAQSEAFF
v_call: TRBV9; cdr3_aa: CASSVGGPEQFF
v_call: TRBV27; cdr3_aa: CASSPPPSDRNYGYTF
v_call: TRBV7-2; cdr3_aa: CASSRLPSGGPETQYF
v_call: TRBV7-2; cdr3_aa: CASSFQQGVNEQFF
v_call: TRBV5-5; cdr3_aa: CASSLDGASGELFF
v_call: TRBV18; cdr3_aa: CASSPKDEQFF
v_call: TRBV2; cdr3_aa: CASSDVRDSPLHF
v_call: TRBV5-4; cdr3_aa: CASSLWTGWNTEAFF
v_call: TRBV7-3; cdr3_aa: CASSLSQQSTDTQYF
v_call: TRBV19; cdr3_aa: CASRGTGDLLLNTGELFF
v_call: TRBV25-1; cdr3_aa: CASSVDTGVANEKLFF
v_call: TRBV15; cdr3_aa: CATSRSGRDTQYF
v_call: TRBV19; cdr3_aa: CASRLSGGRETQYF
v_call: TRBV7-9; cdr3_aa: CASSFSGSSLYNEQFF
v_call: TRBV4-3; cdr3_aa: CASSQLSGGVGETQYF
v_call: TRBV18; cdr3_aa: CASAQAPGEGEKLFF
v_call: TRBV7-2; cdr3_aa: CASSRYGYTF
v_call: TRBV5-6; cdr3_aa: CASSLRPGVGFQETQYF
v_call: TRBV14; cdr3_aa: CASSWQGGTLQFF
v_call: TRBV11-2; cdr3_aa: CASSLGQGEEYYGYTF
v_call: TRBV28; cdr3_aa: CASRSGLYNSPLHF
v_call: TRBV5-1; cdr3_aa: CASSLGDNEQFF
v_call: TRBV11-2; cdr3_aa: CASSLGSAGFVETQYF
v_call: TRBV5-6; cdr3_aa: CASSLTGTGGTDTQYF
v_call: TRBV5-4; cdr3_aa: CASSLRLAGGPGVTDTQYF
v_call: TRBV7-8; cdr3_aa: CASSLARYNEQFF